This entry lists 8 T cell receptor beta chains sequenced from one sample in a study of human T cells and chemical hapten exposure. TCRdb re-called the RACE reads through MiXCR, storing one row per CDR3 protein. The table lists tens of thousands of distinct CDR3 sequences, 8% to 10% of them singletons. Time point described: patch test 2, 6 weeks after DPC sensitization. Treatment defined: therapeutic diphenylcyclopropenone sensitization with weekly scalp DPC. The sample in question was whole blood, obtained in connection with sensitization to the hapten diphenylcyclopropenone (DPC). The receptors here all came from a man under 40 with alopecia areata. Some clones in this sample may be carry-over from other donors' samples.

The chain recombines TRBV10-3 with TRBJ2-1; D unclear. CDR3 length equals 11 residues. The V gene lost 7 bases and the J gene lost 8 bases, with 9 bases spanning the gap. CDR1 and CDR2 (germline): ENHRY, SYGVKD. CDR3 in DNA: TGTGCCATCATGAGCTTCGATGAGCAGTTCTTC. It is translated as CAIMSFDEQFF.

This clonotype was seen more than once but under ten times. In DNA, the CDR3 is TGTGCCAGTACCCCGCTAGCGGGTTCTTCCTCTGGGGCCAACGTCCTGACTTTC. Amino acids: CASTPLAGSSSGANVLTF. The V call is TRBV19, the J call TRBJ2-6, with 8 positions matching TRBD2. Germline CDR1 reads LNHDA; CDR2 reads SQIVND (reference sequence). The CDR3 length is 18 residues. V shed 7 bases, J shed 0 bases, and the junction held 11 bases outside the gene matches.

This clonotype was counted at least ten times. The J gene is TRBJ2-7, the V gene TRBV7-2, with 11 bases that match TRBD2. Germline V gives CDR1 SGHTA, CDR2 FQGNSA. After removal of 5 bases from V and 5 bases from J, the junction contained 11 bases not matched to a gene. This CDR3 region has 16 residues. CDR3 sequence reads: CASSLLAGGLIDEQYF. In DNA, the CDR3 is TGTGCCAGCAGCCTCCTAGCGGGGGGACTGATAGACGAGCAGTACTTC.

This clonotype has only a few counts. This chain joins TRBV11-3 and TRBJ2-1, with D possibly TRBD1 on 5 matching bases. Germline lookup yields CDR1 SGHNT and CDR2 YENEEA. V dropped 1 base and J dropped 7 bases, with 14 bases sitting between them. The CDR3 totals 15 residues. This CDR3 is CASSLADRGENEQFF. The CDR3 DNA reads TGTGCCAGCAGCTTAGCAGATAGGGGTGAAAATGAGCAGTTCTTC. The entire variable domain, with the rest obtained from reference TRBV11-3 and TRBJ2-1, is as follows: EAGVVQSPRYKIIEKKQPVAFWCNPISGHNTLYWYLQNLGQGPELLIRYENEEAVDDSQLPKDRFSAERLKGVDSTLKIQPAELGDSAVYLCASSLADRGENEQFFGPGTRLTVL.

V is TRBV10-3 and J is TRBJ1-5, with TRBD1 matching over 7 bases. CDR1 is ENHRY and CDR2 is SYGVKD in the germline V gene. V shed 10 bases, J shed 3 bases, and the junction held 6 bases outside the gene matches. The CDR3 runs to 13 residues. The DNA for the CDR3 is TGTGCCACCACAGGGGAGCCCAATCAGCCCCAGCATTTT. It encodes CATTGEPNQPQHF.

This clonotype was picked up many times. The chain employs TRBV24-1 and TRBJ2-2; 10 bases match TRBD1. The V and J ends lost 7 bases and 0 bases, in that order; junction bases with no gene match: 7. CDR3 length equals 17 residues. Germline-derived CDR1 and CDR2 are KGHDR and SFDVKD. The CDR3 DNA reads TGTGCCACCAGAGATGACAGGGGGCTAGCGAACACCGGGGAGCTGTTTTTT. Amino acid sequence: CATRDDRGLANTGELFF.

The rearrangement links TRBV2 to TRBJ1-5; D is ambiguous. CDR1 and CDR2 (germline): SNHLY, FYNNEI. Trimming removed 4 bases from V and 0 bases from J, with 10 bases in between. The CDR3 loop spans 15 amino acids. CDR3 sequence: CASSVQADSNQPQHF. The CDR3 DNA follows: TGTGCCAGCAGTGTCCAGGCCGATAGCAATCAGCCCCAGCATTTT.

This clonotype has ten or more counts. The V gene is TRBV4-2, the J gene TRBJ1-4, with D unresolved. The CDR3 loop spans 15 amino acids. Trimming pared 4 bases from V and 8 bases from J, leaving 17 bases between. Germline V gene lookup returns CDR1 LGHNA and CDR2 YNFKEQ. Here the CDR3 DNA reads TGTGCCAGCAGCCCGACTTTCCAGCTGGACGAAAAACTGTTTTTT. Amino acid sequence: CASSPTFQLDEKLFF.